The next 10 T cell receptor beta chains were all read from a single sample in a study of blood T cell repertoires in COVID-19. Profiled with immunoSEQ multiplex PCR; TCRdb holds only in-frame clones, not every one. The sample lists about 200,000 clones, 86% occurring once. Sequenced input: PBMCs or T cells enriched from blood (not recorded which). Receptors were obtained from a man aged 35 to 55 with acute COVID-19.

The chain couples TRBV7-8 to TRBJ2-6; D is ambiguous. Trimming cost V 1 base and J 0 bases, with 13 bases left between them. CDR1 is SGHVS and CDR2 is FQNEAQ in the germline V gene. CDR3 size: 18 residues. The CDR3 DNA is TGTGCCAGCAGCTTAGACCCGGGTCGCGCCTCTGGGGCCAACGTCCTGACTTTC. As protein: CASSLDPGRASGANVLTF.

The chain's CDR3 is CAISENRASVHGYTF. DNA for the CDR3: TGTGCCATCAGTGAGAACAGGGCGAGCGTGCATGGCTACACCTTC. The rearrangement links TRBV10-3 to TRBJ1-2, with a possible D match to TRBD1 (6 bases). The germline gives CDR1 ENHRY, CDR2 SYGVKD. CDR3 size: 15 residues. V gave up 2 bases and J gave up 6 bases, with 16 bases separating them.

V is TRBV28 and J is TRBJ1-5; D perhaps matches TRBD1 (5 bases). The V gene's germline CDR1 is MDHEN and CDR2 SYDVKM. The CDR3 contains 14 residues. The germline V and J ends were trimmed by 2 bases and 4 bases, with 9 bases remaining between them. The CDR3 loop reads CASSLLQENQPQHF. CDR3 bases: TGTGCCAGCAGTTTACTACAGGAGAATCAGCCCCAGCATTTT.

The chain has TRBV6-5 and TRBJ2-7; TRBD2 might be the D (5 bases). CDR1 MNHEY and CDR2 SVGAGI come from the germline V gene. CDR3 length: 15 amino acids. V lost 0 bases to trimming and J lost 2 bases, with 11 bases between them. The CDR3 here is CASSYSPLGAYEQYF. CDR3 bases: TGTGCCAGCAGTTACTCCCCTTTGGGAGCCTACGAGCAGTACTTC.

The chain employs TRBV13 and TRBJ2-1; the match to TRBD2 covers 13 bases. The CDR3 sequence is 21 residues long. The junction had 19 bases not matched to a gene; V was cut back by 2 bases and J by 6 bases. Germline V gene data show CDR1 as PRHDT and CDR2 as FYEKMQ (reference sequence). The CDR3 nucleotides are TGTGCCAGCAGCTTATCCCGATCGGGGACTAGCGGGACACTCTCCGTCAATGAGCAGTTCTTC. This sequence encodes CASSLSRSGTSGTLSVNEQFF.

For the CDR3, the DNA is TGTGCCAGCAGTCGCAGGGTGGCGGCCGGAGGCAATCAGCCCCAGCATTTT. Translating gives CASSRRVAAGGNQPQHF. The genes are TRBV28 and TRBJ1-5; possible D gene TRBD1, 5 bases. Germline V lookup: CDR1 MDHEN, CDR2 SYDVKM. Trimming removed 5 bases at V and 2 bases at J, with 19 bases between. The CDR3 has 17 amino acids. The full variable domain, its missing parts supplied by reference TRBV28 and TRBJ1-5, is DVKVTQSSRYLVKRTGEKVFLECVQDMDHENMFWYRQDPGLGLRLIYFSYDVKMKEKGDIPEGYSVSREKKERFSLILESASTNQTSMYLCASSRRVAAGGNQPQHFGDGTRLSIL.

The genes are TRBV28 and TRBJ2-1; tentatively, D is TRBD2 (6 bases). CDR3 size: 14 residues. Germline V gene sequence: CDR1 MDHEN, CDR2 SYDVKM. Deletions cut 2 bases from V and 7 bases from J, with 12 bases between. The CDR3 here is CASSLGGTGNEQFF. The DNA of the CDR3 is TGTGCCAGCAGTTTAGGAGGGACTGGAAATGAGCAGTTCTTC.

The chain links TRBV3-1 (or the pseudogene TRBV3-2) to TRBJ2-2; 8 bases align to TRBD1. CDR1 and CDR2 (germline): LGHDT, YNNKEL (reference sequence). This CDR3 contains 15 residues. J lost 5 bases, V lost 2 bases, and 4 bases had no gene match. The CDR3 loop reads CASSQTDRGTGELFF. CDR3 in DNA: TGTGCCAGCAGCCAAACCGACAGGGGTACCGGGGAGCTGTTTTTT.

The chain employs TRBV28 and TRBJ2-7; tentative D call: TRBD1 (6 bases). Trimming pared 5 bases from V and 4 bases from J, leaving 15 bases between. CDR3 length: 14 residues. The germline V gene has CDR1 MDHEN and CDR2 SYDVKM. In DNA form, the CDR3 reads TGTGCCAGCAGTAGTAGCAGGGGTGTATACGAGCAGTACTTC. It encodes CASSSSRGVYEQYF.

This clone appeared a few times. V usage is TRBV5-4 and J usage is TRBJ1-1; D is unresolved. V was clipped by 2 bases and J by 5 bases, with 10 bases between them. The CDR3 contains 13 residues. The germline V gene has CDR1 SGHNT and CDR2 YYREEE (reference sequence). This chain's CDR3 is CASSFGTGTEAFF. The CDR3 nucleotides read TGTGCCAGCAGCTTCGGTACGGGGACTGAAGCTTTCTTT.